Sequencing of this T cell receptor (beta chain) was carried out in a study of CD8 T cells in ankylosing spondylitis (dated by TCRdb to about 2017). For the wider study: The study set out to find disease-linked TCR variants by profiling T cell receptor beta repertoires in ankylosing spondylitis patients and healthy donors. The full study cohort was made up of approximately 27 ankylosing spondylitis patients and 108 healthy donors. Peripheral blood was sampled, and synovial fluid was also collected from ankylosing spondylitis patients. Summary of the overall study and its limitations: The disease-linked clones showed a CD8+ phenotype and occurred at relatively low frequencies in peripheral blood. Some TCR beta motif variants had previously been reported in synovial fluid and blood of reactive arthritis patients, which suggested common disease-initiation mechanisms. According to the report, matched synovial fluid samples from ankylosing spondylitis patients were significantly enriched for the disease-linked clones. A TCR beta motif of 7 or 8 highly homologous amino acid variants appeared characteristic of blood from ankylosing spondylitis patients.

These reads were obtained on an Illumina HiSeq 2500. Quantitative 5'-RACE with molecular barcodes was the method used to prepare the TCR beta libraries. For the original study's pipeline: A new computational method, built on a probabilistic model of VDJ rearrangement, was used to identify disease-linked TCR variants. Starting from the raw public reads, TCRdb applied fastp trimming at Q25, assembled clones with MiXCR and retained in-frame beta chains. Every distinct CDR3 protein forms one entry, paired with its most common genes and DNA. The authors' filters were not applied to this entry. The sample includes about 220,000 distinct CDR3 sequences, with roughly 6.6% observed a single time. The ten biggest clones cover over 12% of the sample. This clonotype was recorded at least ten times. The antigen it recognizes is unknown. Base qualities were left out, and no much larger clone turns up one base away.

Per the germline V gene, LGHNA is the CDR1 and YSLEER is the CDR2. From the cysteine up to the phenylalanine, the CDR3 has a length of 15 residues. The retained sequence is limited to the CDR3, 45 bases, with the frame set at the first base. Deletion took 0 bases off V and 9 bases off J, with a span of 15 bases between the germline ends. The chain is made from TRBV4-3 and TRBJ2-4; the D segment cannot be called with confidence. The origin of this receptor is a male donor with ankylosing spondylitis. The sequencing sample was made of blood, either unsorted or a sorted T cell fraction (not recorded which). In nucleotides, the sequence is TGCGCCAGCAGCCAAGATAAGGGCCTCACGACCATTCAGTACTTC. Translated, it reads CASSQDKGLTTIQYF.